Listed below are T cell receptor beta chains from one sample, sequenced in a study of OX40 agonist ivuxolimab in advanced cancers. Sequencing used immunoSEQ multiplex PCR; TCRdb keeps in-frame clones, though not all of them. The repertoire consists of about 42,000 clones, with around 83% occurring once and the leading ten covering 20% to 25%. The material sequenced was CD4+ or CD8+ T cells sorted from blood, taken in a trial of the OX40 agonist ivuxolimab. The source is an adult with an advanced solid tumor such as melanoma, head and neck, liver or kidney cancer. CDR3s include the opening cysteine and the closing phenylalanine or tryptophan. The order of the fields is J gene, clone size, V gene, D gene, CDR3 DNA, CDR3 protein. D genes are given only for firm matches. Size is stated for part of the rows, as once, few or many counts, or as a class when the clone is expanded.

TRBJ2-2,.,TRBV6-6,.,TGTGCCAGCAGTTACTCGAACACCGGGGAGCTGTTTTTT,CASSYSNTGELFF
TRBJ2-3,.,TRBV13,TRBD2,TGTGCCAGCAGCTCTCCCTCGGGAGCGGGGAGTACAGATACGCAGTATTTT,CASSSPSGAGSTDTQYF
TRBJ2-3,.,TRBV28,.,TGTGCCAGCAGTCGAGACCTATCCACAGATACGCAGTATTTT,CASSRDLSTDTQYF
TRBJ1-1,once,TRBV6-6,.,TGTGCCAGCAGTTCCCTCGTCATAGGAGAACCCACTGAAGCTTTCTTT,CASSSLVIGEPTEAFF
TRBJ1-5,.,TRBV12-5,.,TGTGCTAGTGGTTTGAACACAGATTATAGCAATCAGCCCCAGCATTTT,CASGLNTDYSNQPQHF
TRBJ2-2,.,TRBV9,.,TGTGCCAGCAGCGTGCAGCGATCCACCGGGGAGCTGTTTTTT,CASSVQRSTGELFF
TRBJ1-2,.,TRBV6-1,.,TGTGCCAGCAGTGAAGCGATAAGTGTTAATCTTGGCTACACCTTC,CASSEAISVNLGYTF
TRBJ2-3,.,TRBV11-2,TRBD2,TGTGCCAGCAGCCGGACTAGCGGGGGGATTACAGATACGCAGTATTTT,CASSRTSGGITDTQYF
TRBJ1-1,.,TRBV27,TRBD1,TGTGCCAGCAGTTCGCCCATGCGGGACAGGGGGACTGAAGCTTTCTTT,CASSSPMRDRGTEAFF
TRBJ1-1,.,TRBV6-4,.,TGTGCCAGCAGTGACAGCGGCAGGGGGAACACTGAAGCTTTCTTT,CASSDSGRGNTEAFF
TRBJ2-3,.,TRBV5-1,.,TGCGCCAGCAGCTATCAATCTCCGGACACAGATACGCAGTATTTT,CASSYQSPDTDTQYF
TRBJ2-1,.,TRBV2,.,TGTGCCAGCAGTGAACTGGAGGTTTCCTACAATGAGCAGTTCTTC,CASSELEVSYNEQFF
TRBJ2-1,.,TRBV7-6,.,TGTGCCAGCAGCTTATCGGAGACAGGCAATGAGCAGTTCTTC,CASSLSETGNEQFF
TRBJ2-1,.,TRBV6-4,.,TGTGCCAGCAGTGACTCGGGTGACTTGGGGCGCAATGAGCAGTTCTTC,CASSDSGDLGRNEQFF
TRBJ2-5,.,TRBV7-3,TRBD1,TGTGCCAGCAGCCCCGGGACAGGGGGGGAGACCCAGTACTTC,CASSPGTGGETQYF
TRBJ2-7,.,TRBV6-5,.,TGTGCCAGCAGTTACGGTTGGGGCTACGAGCAGTACTTC,CASSYGWGYEQYF
TRBJ2-2,.,TRBV7-8,.,TGTGCCAGCAGCCAAGTGGGCGGGGAGCTGTTTTTT,CASSQVGGELFF
TRBJ2-3,once,TRBV6-1,.,TGTGCCAGCGGGAGGGGGGTAGGCACAGATACGCAGTATTTT,CASGRGVGTDTQYF
TRBJ1-1,.,TRBV28,.,TGTGCCAGCAGTTTATCAGGAGTCGCAACTGAAGCTTTCTTT,CASSLSGVATEAFF
TRBJ2-5,.,TRBV6-5,.,TGTGCCAGCAGTTACATGGCAGGGGGGAGAGAGACCCAGTACTTC,CASSYMAGGRETQYF
TRBJ2-3,.,TRBV13,TRBD2,TGTGCCAGCAGCCCCGGTCCAGCGGGGGGGCCACCAGATACGCAGTATTTT,CASSPGPAGGPPDTQYF
TRBJ2-3,.,TRBV27,TRBD1,TGTGCCAGCAGGACTGGACAGGGGAGCACAGATACGCAGTATTTT,CASRTGQGSTDTQYF
TRBJ2-1,.,TRBV6-6,.,TGTGCCAGCAGTCCAGGGGTAGGCTCCTACAATGAGCAGTTCTTC,CASSPGVGSYNEQFF
TRBJ1-1,few,TRBV28,.,TGTGCCAGCAGACTCTGGTCTGAAGCTTTCTTT,CASRLWSEAFF
TRBJ1-5,.,TRBV6-6,.,TGTGCCAGCAGTTCCAAGGGGGGCTTTCAGCCCCAGCATTTT,CASSSKGGFQPQHF
TRBJ1-6,.,TRBV7-2,TRBD1,TGTGCCAGCAGCTTTGGCAGGGGGAGTTCACCCCTCCACTTT,CASSFGRGSSPLHF
TRBJ2-1,.,TRBV6-6,.,TGTGCCAGCCACGAAAGGTCCTACAATGAGCAGTTCTTC,CASHERSYNEQFF
TRBJ1-2,.,TRBV2,TRBD1,TGTGCCAGCAGTGGACAGGGGGAAGCTAACTATGGCTACACCTTC,CASSGQGEANYGYTF
TRBJ2-7,.,TRBV6-1,.,TGTGCCAGCAGTGAAGCTAGCGGCTACGAGCAGTACTTC,CASSEASGYEQYF
TRBJ2-3,.,TRBV19,TRBD1,TGTGCCAGTAGGGGACAGGGCCCGTGGGATACGCAGTATTTT,CASRGQGPWDTQYF
TRBJ1-4,.,TRBV4-1,TRBD1,TGCGCCAGCAGCCAAGGACAGGGGGCAACTAATGAAAAACTGTTTTTT,CASSQGQGATNEKLFF
TRBJ2-3,.,TRBV7-2,TRBD2,TGTGCCAGCATCCGGACTAGCGGGTTCACAGATACGCAGTATTTT,CASIRTSGFTDTQYF
TRBJ1-2,.,TRBV6-5,TRBD1,TGTGCCAGCAGTCAGGGACAGGGGGAATATGGCTACACCTTC,CASSQGQGEYGYTF
TRBJ2-5,.,TRBV7-9,.,TGTGCCAGCAGCTTAGATCTGCGGGCAGTAGGGGCAGAGACCCAGTACTTC,CASSLDLRAVGAETQYF
TRBJ2-5,.,TRBV7-2,.,TGTGCCAGCACTATGACAGTCCAAGAGACCCAGTACTTC,CASTMTVQETQYF
TRBJ1-1,.,TRBV6-6,.,TGTGCCAGCAGTTACCAGGGTTCCACTGAAGCTTTCTTT,CASSYQGSTEAFF
TRBJ1-2,.,TRBV9,TRBD1,TGTGCCAGCAGCTTAGGGGTTCGGCAGGACAGGGGATTCCCCTATGGCTACACCTTC,CASSLGVRQDRGFPYGYTF
TRBJ1-6,.,TRBV15,TRBD1,TGTGCCACCAGCAGGGACAGGGACTATAATTCACCCCTCCACTTT,CATSRDRDYNSPLHF
TRBJ1-5,.,TRBV6-5,TRBD1,TGTGCCAGCAGCCGAGGGACAGACGACAATCAGCCCCAGCATTTT,CASSRGTDDNQPQHF
TRBJ2-7,.,TRBV9,TRBD1,TGTGCCAGCAGCCCGACGACAGGGAACGAGCAGTACTTC,CASSPTTGNEQYF
TRBJ1-2,.,TRBV6-5,.,TGTGCCAGCAGTTACTCGAGCAGTTACTATGGCTACACCTTC,CASSYSSSYYGYTF
TRBJ2-3,.,TRBV7-3,TRBD2,TGTGCCAGCAGCTTCTTCGGGGGGTTCACAGATACGCAGTATTTT,CASSFFGGFTDTQYF
TRBJ1-5,.,TRBV7-6,.,TGTGCCAGCAGCTTAGGAGGCACTCAGCCCCAGCATTTT,CASSLGGTQPQHF
TRBJ1-2,.,TRBV5-1,TRBD1,TGCGCCAGCAGCTTGGCTGGCTCAGGGGGCAGCGGCTACACCTTC,CASSLAGSGGSGYTF
TRBJ2-1,.,TRBV4-3,TRBD1,TGCGCCAGCAGCCAAGGACAGGGGGACTACAATGAGCAGTTCTTC,CASSQGQGDYNEQFF
TRBJ1-2,.,TRBV11-2,TRBD1,TGTGCCAGCAGCTCGCTCAGGGACAGGATAGGGGGCTACACCTTC,CASSSLRDRIGGYTF
TRBJ1-5,.,TRBV4-1,.,TGCGCCAGCAGCCAAGAGGGGGTGGGCAATCAGCCCCAGCATTTT,CASSQEGVGNQPQHF
TRBJ1-6,.,TRBV19,.,TGTGCCAGTAGGAATTGGGCAGATCAATCACCCCTCCACTTT,CASRNWADQSPLHF
TRBJ2-2,.,TRBV5-4,.,TGTGCCAGCAAAGAAGGACTGTGGTTGAACACCGGGGAGCTGTTTTTT,CASKEGLWLNTGELFF
TRBJ2-1,.,TRBV9,TRBD2,TGTGCCAGCTCCCAGGCAGGGCTAGCGGGGGCATACAATGAGCAGTTCTTC,CASSQAGLAGAYNEQFF
TRBJ1-2,.,TRBV6-5,.,TGTGCCAGCACTTGGGGACTGCGCTATGGCTACACCTTC,CASTWGLRYGYTF
TRBJ2-7,.,TRBV6-6,.,TGTGCCAGCAGACCCGCGACACTGCTCTACGAGCAGTACTTC,CASRPATLLYEQYF
TRBJ1-2,.,TRBV4-3,.,TGCGCCAGCAGCCAAGACCCCGGGGCCGAAGGACTCTATGGCTACACCTTC,CASSQDPGAEGLYGYTF
TRBJ2-7,.,TRBV18,TRBD1,TGTGCCAGCTCACCACCAGGCGGACAGGGCTCCTACGAGCAGTACTTC,CASSPPGGQGSYEQYF
TRBJ1-2,.,TRBV5-1,.,TGCGCCAGCAGCTTGGGGGCCGGGTATGGCTACACCTTC,CASSLGAGYGYTF